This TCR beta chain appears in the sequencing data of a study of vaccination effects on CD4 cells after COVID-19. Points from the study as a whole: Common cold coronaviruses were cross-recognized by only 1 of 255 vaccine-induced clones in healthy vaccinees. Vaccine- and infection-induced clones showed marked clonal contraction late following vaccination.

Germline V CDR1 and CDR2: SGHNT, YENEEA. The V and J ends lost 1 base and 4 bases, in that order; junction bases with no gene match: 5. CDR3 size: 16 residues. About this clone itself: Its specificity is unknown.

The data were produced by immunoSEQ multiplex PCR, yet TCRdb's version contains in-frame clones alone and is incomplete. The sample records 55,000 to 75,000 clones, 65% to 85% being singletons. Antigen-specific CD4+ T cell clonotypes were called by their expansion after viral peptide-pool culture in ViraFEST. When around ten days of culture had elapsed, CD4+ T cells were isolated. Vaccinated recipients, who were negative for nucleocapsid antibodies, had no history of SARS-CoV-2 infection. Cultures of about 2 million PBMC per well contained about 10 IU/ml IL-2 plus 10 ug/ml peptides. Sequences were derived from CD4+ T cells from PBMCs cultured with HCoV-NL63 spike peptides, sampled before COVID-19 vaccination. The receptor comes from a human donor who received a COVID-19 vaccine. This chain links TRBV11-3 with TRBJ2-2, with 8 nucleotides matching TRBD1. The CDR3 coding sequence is TGTGCCAGCAGCTTAGTTGGACAGGGATCCACCGGGGAGCTGTTTTTT. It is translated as CASSLVGQGSTGELFF.